These T cell receptor beta chains were read from a single sample in a study of tumor-infiltrating lymphocytes in localized non-small cell lung cancer. The method was immunoSEQ multiplex PCR; TCRdb's version includes in-frame clones alone and lacks a portion of them. The sample has tens of thousands of clones; roughly 71% are singletons. The sample taken for sequencing was lung tumor tissue. These receptors were obtained from a human donor with non-small cell lung cancer. The CDR3 runs from the conserved cysteine through the conserved F or W. D genes are given only for firm matches. Size is stated for part of the rows, as once, few or many counts, or as a class when the clone is expanded.

clone size: NA; D gene: TRBD1; V gene: TRBV5-6; J gene: TRBJ2-5; CDR3 protein: CASSLNPGQGAETQYF; CDR3 DNA: TGTGCCAGCAGCTTGAACCCGGGACAGGGTGCCGAGACCCAGTACTTC
clone size: NA; D gene: TRBD2; V gene: TRBV7-2; J gene: TRBJ2-5; CDR3 protein: CASSLAVLAGNQETQYF; CDR3 DNA: TGTGCCAGCAGCTTAGCCGTACTAGCGGGAAACCAAGAGACCCAGTACTTC
clone size: NA; D gene: TRBD1; V gene: TRBV18; J gene: TRBJ2-6; CDR3 protein: CASSLSTGDGANVLTF; CDR3 DNA: TGTGCCAGCTCACTCTCGACAGGGGATGGGGCCAACGTCCTGACTTTC
clone size: NA; D gene: NA; V gene: TRBV7-9; J gene: TRBJ2-5; CDR3 protein: CASSLGGRVETQYF; CDR3 DNA: TGTGCCAGCAGCTTAGGGGGTAGGGTGGAGACCCAGTACTTC
clone size: few; D gene: TRBD2; V gene: TRBV5-6; J gene: TRBJ2-5; CDR3 protein: CASSFYEASGRGETQYF; CDR3 DNA: TGTGCCAGCAGCTTCTATGAGGCTAGCGGGAGGGGAGAGACCCAGTACTTC
clone size: NA; D gene: NA; V gene: TRBV5-1; J gene: TRBJ1-3; CDR3 protein: CASSLREGGGDRSGNTIYF; CDR3 DNA: TGCGCCAGCAGCTTGAGGGAAGGTGGGGGCGACAGGTCCGGAAACACCATATATTTT
clone size: NA; D gene: NA; V gene: TRBV7-9; J gene: TRBJ1-1; CDR3 protein: CASSLEGGMNTEAFF; CDR3 DNA: TGTGCCAGCAGCTTAGAAGGGGGAATGAACACTGAAGCTTTCTTT
clone size: NA; D gene: NA; V gene: TRBV7-6; J gene: TRBJ2-7; CDR3 protein: CASSLDDRAYYEQYF; CDR3 DNA: TGTGCCAGCAGCTTAGATGACAGAGCATACTACGAGCAGTACTTC
clone size: NA; D gene: NA; V gene: TRBV9; J gene: TRBJ2-1; CDR3 protein: CASSVMGDGYNEQFF; CDR3 DNA: TGTGCCAGCAGCGTGATGGGAGATGGTTACAATGAGCAGTTCTTC
clone size: medium-sized; D gene: NA; V gene: TRBV5-1; J gene: TRBJ1-1; CDR3 protein: CASSPSGGSTEAFF; CDR3 DNA: TGCGCCAGCAGCCCGTCCGGGGGGTCCACTGAAGCTTTCTTT
clone size: NA; D gene: NA; V gene: TRBV15; J gene: TRBJ2-3; CDR3 protein: CATSRDGGPRTDTQYF; CDR3 DNA: TGTGCCACCAGCAGAGATGGAGGACCACGCACAGATACGCAGTATTTT
clone size: NA; D gene: TRBD2; V gene: TRBV9; J gene: TRBJ2-7; CDR3 protein: CASSVKRERDEQYF; CDR3 DNA: TGTGCCAGCAGCGTTAAGCGGGAGAGGGACGAGCAGTACTTC
clone size: once; D gene: TRBD2; V gene: TRBV27; J gene: TRBJ2-1; CDR3 protein: CASSPAGLAEQFF; CDR3 DNA: TGTGCCAGCAGTCCCGCGGGACTAGCGGAGCAGTTCTTC
clone size: NA; D gene: TRBD1; V gene: TRBV11-2; J gene: TRBJ2-3; CDR3 protein: CASSLGGTGGTDTQYF; CDR3 DNA: TGTGCCAGCAGCTTAGGGGGGACAGGGGGAACAGATACGCAGTATTTT
clone size: few; D gene: NA; V gene: TRBV21-1; J gene: TRBJ2-3; CDR3 protein: CASSKGECPKTDTQYF; CDR3 DNA: TGTGCCAGCAGCAAAGGTGAGTGTCCCAAAACAGATACGCAGTATTTT
clone size: medium-sized; D gene: NA; V gene: TRBV7-9; J gene: TRBJ1-5; CDR3 protein: CASSLGGEPQPQHF; CDR3 DNA: TGTGCCAGCAGCTTAGGGGGTGAACCTCAGCCCCAGCATTTT
clone size: NA; D gene: NA; V gene: TRBV7-3; J gene: TRBJ1-5; CDR3 protein: CASSPFHNQPQHF; CDR3 DNA: TGTGCCAGCAGCCCTTTTCACAATCAGCCCCAGCATTTT
clone size: NA; D gene: TRBD1; V gene: TRBV10-3; J gene: TRBJ1-5; CDR3 protein: CAISTGTGEYNQPQHF; CDR3 DNA: TGTGCCATCAGTACTGGGACAGGGGAATACAATCAGCCCCAGCATTTT
clone size: NA; D gene: NA; V gene: TRBV2; J gene: TRBJ1-5; CDR3 protein: CASNNQASIQPQHF; CDR3 DNA: TGTGCCAGCAACAACCAGGCCAGCATTCAGCCCCAGCATTTT
clone size: NA; D gene: NA; V gene: TRBV5-1; J gene: TRBJ1-3; CDR3 protein: CASSADYGVGNTIYF; CDR3 DNA: TGCGCCAGCAGCGCCGATTATGGCGTCGGGAACACCATATATTTT
clone size: once; D gene: NA; V gene: TRBV6-1; J gene: TRBJ1-4; CDR3 protein: CASSEKRGAGTNEKLFF; CDR3 DNA: TGTGCCAGCAGTGAAAAGAGAGGGGCTGGAACTAATGAAAAACTGTTTTTT
clone size: NA; D gene: NA; V gene: TRBV5-1; J gene: TRBJ2-1; CDR3 protein: CASSFSGGEQFF; CDR3 DNA: TGCGCCAGCAGCTTTAGCGGAGGTGAGCAGTTCTTC
clone size: NA; D gene: TRBD1; V gene: TRBV27; J gene: TRBJ2-7; CDR3 protein: CASRMTGGPYEQYF; CDR3 DNA: TGTGCCAGCAGGATGACAGGGGGTCCCTACGAGCAGTACTTC
clone size: NA; D gene: NA; V gene: TRBV14; J gene: TRBJ1-1; CDR3 protein: CASSQRTEAFF; CDR3 DNA: TGTGCCAGCAGCCAAAGGACAGAAGCTTTCTTT
clone size: NA; D gene: NA; V gene: TRBV4-1; J gene: TRBJ1-1; CDR3 protein: CASSQDRSASEAFF; CDR3 DNA: TGCGCCAGCAGCCAAGATAGGAGTGCGTCTGAAGCTTTCTTT
clone size: NA; D gene: NA; V gene: TRBV7-2; J gene: TRBJ2-1; CDR3 protein: CASSLAAGGPYNEQFF; CDR3 DNA: TGTGCCAGCAGCTTAGCGGCTGGGGGCCCCTACAATGAGCAGTTCTTC
clone size: NA; D gene: NA; V gene: TRBV5-1; J gene: TRBJ1-6; CDR3 protein: CASSLDTPGNSPLHF; CDR3 DNA: TGCGCCAGCAGCTTGGACACTCCGGGGAACTCACCCCTCCACTTT
clone size: NA; D gene: NA; V gene: TRBV27; J gene: TRBJ1-1; CDR3 protein: CASSLNSLYGAFF; CDR3 DNA: TGTGCCAGCAGTTTAAATTCGCTATACGGAGCTTTCTTT
clone size: NA; D gene: NA; V gene: TRBV7-9; J gene: TRBJ1-1; CDR3 protein: CASAWAQGEAFF; CDR3 DNA: TGTGCCAGCGCCTGGGCCCAAGGTGAAGCTTTCTTT
clone size: NA; D gene: NA; V gene: TRBV28; J gene: TRBJ2-3; CDR3 protein: CASGTAQNTQYF; CDR3 DNA: TGTGCCAGCGGGACGGCTCAGAATACGCAGTATTTT
clone size: medium-sized; D gene: NA; V gene: TRBV5-4; J gene: TRBJ2-5; CDR3 protein: CASSLGGRVETQYF; CDR3 DNA: TGTGCCAGCAGCTTAGGGGGTAGGGTGGAGACCCAGTACTTC
clone size: NA; D gene: NA; V gene: TRBV4-2; J gene: TRBJ2-7; CDR3 protein: CASSQGVAESYEQYF; CDR3 DNA: TGTGCCAGCAGCCAAGGGGTAGCGGAGTCCTACGAGCAGTACTTC
clone size: NA; D gene: NA; V gene: TRBV18; J gene: TRBJ1-1; CDR3 protein: CASSPPSANTEAFF; CDR3 DNA: TGTGCCAGCTCACCACCGTCGGCGAACACTGAAGCTTTCTTT
clone size: few; D gene: NA; V gene: TRBV19; J gene: TRBJ2-7; CDR3 protein: CAPSWDSYEQYF; CDR3 DNA: TGTGCCCCTTCGTGGGATTCCTACGAGCAGTACTTC
clone size: NA; D gene: TRBD2; V gene: TRBV7-6; J gene: TRBJ2-1; CDR3 protein: CASSLERVTSGGVNEQFF; CDR3 DNA: TGTGCCAGCAGCTTGGAAAGGGTGACTAGCGGGGGGGTCAATGAGCAGTTCTTC
clone size: once; D gene: TRBD1; V gene: TRBV7-2; J gene: TRBJ2-1; CDR3 protein: CASSPHRQGARSEQFF; CDR3 DNA: TGTGCCAGCAGCCCCCACCGACAGGGGGCAAGGAGTGAGCAGTTCTTC
clone size: NA; D gene: NA; V gene: TRBV6-6; J gene: TRBJ1-1; CDR3 protein: CASSSSTGMSEAFF; CDR3 DNA: TGTGCCAGCAGTTCATCGACAGGAATGAGTGAAGCTTTCTTT
clone size: NA; D gene: NA; V gene: TRBV9; J gene: TRBJ2-5; CDR3 protein: CASSHVGSQETQYF; CDR3 DNA: TGTGCCAGCAGTCATGTCGGTAGCCAAGAGACCCAGTACTTC
clone size: NA; D gene: TRBD2; V gene: TRBV18; J gene: TRBJ2-3; CDR3 protein: CASSPGLARTDTQYF; CDR3 DNA: TGTGCCAGCTCGCCAGGACTAGCGAGGACAGATACGCAGTATTTT
clone size: once; D gene: NA; V gene: TRBV11-1; J gene: TRBJ1-2; CDR3 protein: CASSVQGNYGYTF; CDR3 DNA: TGTGCCAGCAGCGTACAGGGCAACTATGGCTACACCTTC
clone size: NA; D gene: TRBD2; V gene: TRBV9; J gene: TRBJ2-3; CDR3 protein: CASSVGAGGNTDTQYF; CDR3 DNA: TGTGCCAGCAGCGTAGGGGCGGGAGGAAACACAGATACGCAGTATTTT
clone size: few; D gene: NA; V gene: TRBV28; J gene: TRBJ1-4; CDR3 protein: CASSFSDRREEKLFF; CDR3 DNA: TGTGCCAGCAGTTTTTCCGACAGGAGGGAAGAAAAACTGTTTTTT